These 13 T cell receptor beta chains were all obtained from the same sample, sequenced in a study of identical twins. One entry per CDR3 protein, called by TCRdb with MiXCR from the 5' RACE reads. In the table there are 420,000 or so distinct CDR3 sequences, approximately 18% of which are singletons. The sequenced material came from naive T cells sorted from blood. The receptors come from a man aged 45-60 years in good health.

Note on this clonotype: One end of the junction varies from germline; a read error may be responsible. The rearrangement links TRBV20-1 to TRBJ1-5, with TRBD1 as a possible D gene (6 bases). CDR1 is DFQATT and CDR2 is SNEGSKA in the germline V gene (reference sequence). This CDR3 contains 14 residues. This chain's CDR3 is CSARANRENQPQHF. DNA for the CDR3: TGCAGTGCTAGAGCTAACAGGGAAAATCAACCCCAGCATTTT.

This clonotype appeared many times. This sequence joins TRBV9 and TRBJ2-1; 8 nucleotides align to TRBD1. The CDR3 spans 15 residues. V was pared by 2 bases and J by 0 bases, with 1 base of the junction left unmatched. The germline gives CDR1 SGDLS, CDR2 YYNGEE. This chain's CDR3 is CASSVDRGSYNEQFF. As DNA, the CDR3 is TGTGCCAGCAGCGTCGACAGGGGCTCCTACAATGAGCAGTTCTTC.

The chain joins TRBV7-2 to TRBJ2-1; 8 nucleotides align to TRBD2. Germline V CDR1 and CDR2: SGHTA, FQGNSA. Trimming took 0 bases from V and 6 from J; bases not matched to a gene: 13. The CDR3 spans 18 residues. The CDR3 here is CASSLAGWGTSRGNEQFF. The CDR3, as DNA: TGTGCCAGCAGCTTAGCGGGCTGGGGGACTAGTCGAGGCAATGAGCAGTTCTTC.

The table lists this clonotype with a few counts. The chain joins TRBV7-6 to TRBJ2-2, with 7 bases identical to TRBD1. Germline V CDR1 and CDR2: SGHVS, FNYEAQ. V trimming: 4 bases; J trimming: 3 bases; junction bases outside the gene matches: 8. This CDR3 spans 16 amino acids. The CDR3 loop reads CASSSQGGADTGELFF. Here the CDR3 DNA reads TGTGCCAGCAGCTCCCAAGGGGGCGCGGACACCGGGGAGCTGTTTTTT. The full variable domain, in which reference TRBV7-6 and TRBJ2-2 provide the parts outside the CDR3, is GAGVSQSPRYKVTKRGQDVALRCDPISGHVSLYWYRQALGQGPEFLTYFNYEAQQDKSGLPNDRFSAERPEGSISTLTIQRTEQRDSAMYRCASSSQGGADTGELFFGEGSRLTVL.

This clonotype has ten or more counts. The chain uses TRBV20-1 and TRBJ1-6, with D possibly matching TRBD1 (5 bases). Looked up from germline, CDR1 is DFQATT and CDR2 is SNEGSKA (reference sequence). V lost 3 bases, J lost 10 bases, and 16 bases lay in between. The CDR3 has 14 amino acids. In DNA form, the CDR3 reads TGCAGTGCTAGGGACACCACACGGGAGTCACCCCTCCACTTT. As protein: CSARDTTRESPLHF.

This clonotype was observed at least ten times. The V gene is TRBV10-3, the J gene TRBJ2-3; possibly TRBD1 or TRBD2 for D (5 bases each). CDR3 length: 16 residues. CDR1 is ENHRY and CDR2 is SYGVKD in the germline V gene. V dropped 2 bases and J dropped 0 bases, with 12 bases sitting between them. The CDR3 region is CAISEGGESSTDTQYF. In DNA form, the CDR3 reads TGTGCCATCAGTGAGGGGGGAGAGAGTAGCACAGATACGCAGTATTTT.

At least ten counts were recorded for this clonotype. The rearrangement joins TRBV6-1 to TRBJ2-3; a possible D gene is TRBD2 (5 bases). This CDR3 region has 13 residues. Germline V lookup: CDR1 MNHNS, CDR2 SASEGT. Deletions cut 8 bases from V and 0 bases from J, with 9 bases between. CDR3 in amino acids: CASGGFSTDTQYF. The CDR3 coding sequence is TGTGCCAGCGGCGGGTTTAGCACAGATACGCAGTATTTT.

This clonotype was observed a handful of times. This chain uses TRBV12-3 or TRBV12-4 with TRBJ1-2; no clear D gene. The CDR3 contains 15 residues. V lost 0 bases, J lost 7 bases, and 15 bases lay in between. The CDR3 bases are TGTGCCAGCAGTTTAGCGGGAGGCGGACTATCTGGCTACACCTTC. This translates into CASSLAGGGLSGYTF.

This clonotype was seen a handful of times. The J gene is TRBJ2-3, the V gene TRBV11-2; D not resolved. V was trimmed by 5 bases and J by 2 bases, leaving 8 bases between them. CDR3 length equals 13 residues. From germline, CDR1 is SGHAT and CDR2 FQNNGV. Here the CDR3 DNA reads TGTGCCAGCAGCCTACGGTACACAGATACGCAGTATTTT. Protein: CASSLRYTDTQYF.

The chain employs TRBV28 and TRBJ2-7; D uncertain. CDR3 size: 13 residues. The germline V gene encodes CDR1 MDHEN and CDR2 SYDVKM. Trimming shortened V by 3 bases and J by 2 bases, and 8 bases separated the two germline ends. The CDR3 region is CASSFPRTYEQYF. CDR3 nucleotide sequence: TGTGCCAGCAGTTTCCCCCGAACCTACGAGCAGTACTTC. The variable domain in full, with the rest retrieved from reference TRBV28 and TRBJ2-7, is DVKVTQSSRYLVKRTGEKVFLECVQDMDHENMFWYRQDPGLGLRLIYFSYDVKMKEKGDIPEGYSVSREKKERFSLILESASTNQTSMYLCASSFPRTYEQYFGPGTRLTVT.

The sample holds many counts of this clonotype. This sequence joins TRBV15 and TRBJ2-3, with D hard to call. Trimming shortened V by 0 bases and J by 0 bases, and 7 bases separated the two germline ends. CDR3 length equals 15 residues. Germline assignment: CDR1 LNHNV and CDR2 YYDKDF (reference sequence). The CDR3 spells CATSREGTSTDTQYF. CDR3 bases: TGTGCCACCAGCAGAGAGGGTACTAGCACAGATACGCAGTATTTT.

In DNA form, the CDR3 reads TGCAGTGCTAGATCCCGGGCCCCGCAACTGTTTTTT. This sequence encodes CSARSRAPQLFF. The chain combines TRBV20-1 with TRBJ1-4; no firm D call. The CDR3 totals 12 residues. Trimming took off 2 bases at V and 12 bases at J, with 13 bases between the two ends. Germline V lookup: CDR1 DFQATT, CDR2 SNEGSKA (reference sequence).

The rearrangement uses TRBV6-1 and TRBJ2-7, with D possibly TRBD2 on 6 matching bases. The V gene's germline CDR1 is MNHNS and CDR2 SASEGT. This CDR3 region has 14 residues. V was shortened by 6 bases and J by 1 base, with 13 bases between the two germline ends. The CDR3 is CASRILASSYEQYF. As DNA, the CDR3 is TGTGCCAGCAGGATCCTAGCGTCTTCCTACGAGCAGTACTTC.